This entry describes one T cell receptor beta chain. Its target is unknown. The germline V and J ends were trimmed by 2 bases and 4 bases, with 9 bases remaining between them. The CDR3 is 14 residues long. Germline V gene sequence: CDR1 SNHLY, CDR2 FYNNEI. This record comes from a study of cytomegalovirus exposure and HLA in healthy donors. Findings and caveats of the study: In presence/absence analyses, roughly uniform sequencing depth across donors was assumed. Cytomegalovirus association was assigned to about 150 TCR beta chains.

The PCR contained 60 Vbeta and 13 Jbeta primers. Sequencing was performed with immunoSEQ multiplex PCR; in TCRdb, only in-frame clones are kept and a portion is missing. The sample includes 170,000 or so clones, 65% to 80% seen only once; the top ten take around 3.2%. The TCR was taken from a woman in her fifties or sixties in good health and CMV-seropositive. The sample was PBMCs. The chain links TRBV2 to TRBJ1-3; D may be TRBD1 (6 bases). In nucleotides, the CDR3 is TGTGCCAGCAGTGAACAGGGGTACGGAAACACCATATATTTT. Its translation is CASSEQGYGNTIYF.